Included here is one T cell receptor beta chain sequence, with context. Its specificity is unknown. Since all of the isolated RNA was reverse transcribed, expressed TCRB transcripts were what got sequenced. The assay was immunoSEQ multiplex PCR, and TCRdb's table has in-frame clones only and misses some. The sample carries about 180,000 clones, approximately 7.8% recorded once. This entry belongs to a study of beta chain features in type 1 diabetes. Notes on the study in general: Naive, central memory and Treg TCRB repertoires seemed to resemble each other more closely in patients than they did in healthy donors. Moderate yet significant TCRB CDR3 shortening was seen in Type 1 diabetes patients in all four CD4+ subsets.

The CDR3 length is 15 residues. The germline gives CDR1 SGHVS, CDR2 FQNEAQ. Trimming cost V 6 bases and J 9 bases; bases outside gene matches: 9. The chain combines TRBV7-8 with TRBJ2-1; 12 bases align to TRBD2. The TCR originated in a woman in her thirties or forties with type 1 diabetes. The sequenced material came from central memory CD4+ T cells from blood. The CDR3 region is CASSRRLAGAVEQFF. The CDR3 nucleotides are TGTGCCAGCAGTCGCCGACTAGCGGGAGCGGTTGAGCAGTTCTTC.